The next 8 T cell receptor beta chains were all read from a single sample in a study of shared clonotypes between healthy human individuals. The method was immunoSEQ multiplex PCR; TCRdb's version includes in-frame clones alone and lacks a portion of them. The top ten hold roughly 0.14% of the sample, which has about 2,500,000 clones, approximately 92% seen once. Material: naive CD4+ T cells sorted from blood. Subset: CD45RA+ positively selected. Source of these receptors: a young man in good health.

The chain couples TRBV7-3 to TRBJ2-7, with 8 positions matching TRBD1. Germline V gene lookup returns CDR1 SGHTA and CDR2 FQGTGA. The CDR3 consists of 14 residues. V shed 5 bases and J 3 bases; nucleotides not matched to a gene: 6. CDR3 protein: CASSPTDRDYEQYF. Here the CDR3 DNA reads TGTGCCAGCAGCCCAACGGACAGGGACTACGAGCAGTACTTC. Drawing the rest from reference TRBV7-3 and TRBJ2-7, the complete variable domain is GAGVSQTPSNKVTEKGKYVELRCDPISGHTALYWYRQSLGQGPEFLIYFQGTGAADDSGLPNDRFFAVRPEGSVSTLKIQRTERGDSAVYLCASSPTDRDYEQYFGPGTRLTVT.

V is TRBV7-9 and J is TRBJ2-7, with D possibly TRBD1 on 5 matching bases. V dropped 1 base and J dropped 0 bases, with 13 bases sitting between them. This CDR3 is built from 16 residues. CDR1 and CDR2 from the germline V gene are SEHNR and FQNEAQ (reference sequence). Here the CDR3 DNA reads TGTGCCAGCAGCTTAGAGGGGCGAATTCCCTCCTACGAGCAGTACTTC. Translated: CASSLEGRIPSYEQYF.

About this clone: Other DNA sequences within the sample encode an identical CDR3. This CDR3 reads CASSPFDSNTEAFF. CDR3 coding DNA: TGTGCCAGCTCACCTTTTGACAGTAACACTGAAGCTTTCTTT. V and J are TRBV18 and TRBJ1-1; D might be TRBD1 (5 bases). Germline V gene data show CDR1 as KGHSH and CDR2 as LQKENI. The CDR3 runs to 14 residues. V was trimmed by 3 bases and J by 2 bases, leaving 10 bases between them.

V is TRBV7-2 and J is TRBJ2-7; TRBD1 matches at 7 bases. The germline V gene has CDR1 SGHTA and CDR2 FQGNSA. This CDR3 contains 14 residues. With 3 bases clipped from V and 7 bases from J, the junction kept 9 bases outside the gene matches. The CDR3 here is CASSLDRPAREQYF. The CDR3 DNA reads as TGTGCCAGCAGCTTGGACAGGCCCGCGAGGGAGCAGTACTTC.

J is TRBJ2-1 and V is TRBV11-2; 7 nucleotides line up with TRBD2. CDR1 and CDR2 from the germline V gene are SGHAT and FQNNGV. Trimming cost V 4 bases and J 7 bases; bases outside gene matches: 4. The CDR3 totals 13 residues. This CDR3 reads CASSSGTMNEQFF. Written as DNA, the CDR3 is TGTGCCAGCAGCTCCGGGACTATGAATGAGCAGTTCTTC. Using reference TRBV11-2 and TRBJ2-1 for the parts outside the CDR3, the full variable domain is EAGVAQSPRYKIIEKRQSVAFWCNPISGHATLYWYQQILGQGPKLLIQFQNNGVVDDSQLPKDRFSAERLKGVDSTLKIQPAKLEDSAVYLCASSSGTMNEQFFGPGTRLTVL.

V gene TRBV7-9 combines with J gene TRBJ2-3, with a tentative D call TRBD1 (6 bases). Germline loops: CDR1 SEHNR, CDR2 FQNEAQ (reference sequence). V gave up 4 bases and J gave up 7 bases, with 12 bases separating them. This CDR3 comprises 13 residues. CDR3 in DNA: TGTGCCAGCAGCTCCGACGGACAGAATACGCAGTATTTT. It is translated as CASSSDGQNTQYF.

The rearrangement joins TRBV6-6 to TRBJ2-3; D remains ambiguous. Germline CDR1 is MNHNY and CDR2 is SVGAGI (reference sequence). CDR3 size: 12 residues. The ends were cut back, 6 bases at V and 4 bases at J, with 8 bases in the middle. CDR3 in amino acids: CASRDSADTQYF. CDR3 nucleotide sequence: TGTGCCAGCAGGGATTCGGCAGATACGCAGTATTTT.

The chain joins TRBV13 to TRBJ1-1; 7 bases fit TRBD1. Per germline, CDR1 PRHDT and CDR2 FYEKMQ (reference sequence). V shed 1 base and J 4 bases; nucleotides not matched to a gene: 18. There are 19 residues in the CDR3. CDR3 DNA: TGTGCCAGCAGCTTAGTCCCCCCCTTTGACAGGGAAGTTCTCACTGAAGCTTTCTTT. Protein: CASSLVPPFDREVLTEAFF.